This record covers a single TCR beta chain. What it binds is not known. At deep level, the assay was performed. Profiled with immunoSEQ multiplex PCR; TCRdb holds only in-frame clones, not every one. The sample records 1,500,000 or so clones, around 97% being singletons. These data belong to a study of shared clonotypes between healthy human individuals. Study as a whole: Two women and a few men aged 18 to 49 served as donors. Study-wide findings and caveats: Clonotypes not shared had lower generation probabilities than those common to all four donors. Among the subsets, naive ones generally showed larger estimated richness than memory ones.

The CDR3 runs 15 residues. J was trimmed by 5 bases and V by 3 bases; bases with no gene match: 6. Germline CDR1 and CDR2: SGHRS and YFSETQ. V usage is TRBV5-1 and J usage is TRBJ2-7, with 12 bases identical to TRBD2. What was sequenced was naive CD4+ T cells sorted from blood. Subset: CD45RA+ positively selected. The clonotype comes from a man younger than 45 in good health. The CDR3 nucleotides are TGCGCCAGCAGCTCGACTAGCGGGAGAGGGCACGAGCAGTACTTC. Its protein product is CASSSTSGRGHEQYF.